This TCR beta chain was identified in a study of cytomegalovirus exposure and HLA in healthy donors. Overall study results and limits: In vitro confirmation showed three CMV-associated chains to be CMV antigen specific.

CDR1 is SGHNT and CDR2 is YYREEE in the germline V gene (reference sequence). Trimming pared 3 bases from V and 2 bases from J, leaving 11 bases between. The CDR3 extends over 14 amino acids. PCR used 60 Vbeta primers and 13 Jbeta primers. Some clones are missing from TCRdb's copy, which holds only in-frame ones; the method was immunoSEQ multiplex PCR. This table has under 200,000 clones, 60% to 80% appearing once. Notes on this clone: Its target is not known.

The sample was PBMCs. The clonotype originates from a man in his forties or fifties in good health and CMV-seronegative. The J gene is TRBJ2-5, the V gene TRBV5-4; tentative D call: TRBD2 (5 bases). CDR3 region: CASSSDRGQETQYF. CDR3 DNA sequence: TGTGCCAGCAGCTCAGATCGGGGACAAGAGACCCAGTACTTC.